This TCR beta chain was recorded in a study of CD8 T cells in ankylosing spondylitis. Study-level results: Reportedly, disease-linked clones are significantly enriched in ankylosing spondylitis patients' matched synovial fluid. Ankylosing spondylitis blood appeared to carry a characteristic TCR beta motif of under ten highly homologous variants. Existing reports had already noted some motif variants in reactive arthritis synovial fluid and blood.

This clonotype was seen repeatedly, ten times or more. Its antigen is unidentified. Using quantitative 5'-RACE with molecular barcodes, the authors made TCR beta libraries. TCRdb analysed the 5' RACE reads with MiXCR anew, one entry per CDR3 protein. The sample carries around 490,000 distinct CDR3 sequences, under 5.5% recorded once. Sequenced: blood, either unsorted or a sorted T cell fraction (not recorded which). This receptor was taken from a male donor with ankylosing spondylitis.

The CDR3 coding sequence is TGCAGTGCTAGTTTGGGCGAGCAGTACTTC. Residues: CSASLGEQYF. V gene TRBV20-1 combines with J gene TRBJ2-7; no clear D. Germline lookup yields CDR1 DFQATT and CDR2 SNEGSKA (reference sequence). With 3 bases removed from V and 6 bases from J, the gap between germline ends came to 6 bases. CDR3 length equals 10 residues.